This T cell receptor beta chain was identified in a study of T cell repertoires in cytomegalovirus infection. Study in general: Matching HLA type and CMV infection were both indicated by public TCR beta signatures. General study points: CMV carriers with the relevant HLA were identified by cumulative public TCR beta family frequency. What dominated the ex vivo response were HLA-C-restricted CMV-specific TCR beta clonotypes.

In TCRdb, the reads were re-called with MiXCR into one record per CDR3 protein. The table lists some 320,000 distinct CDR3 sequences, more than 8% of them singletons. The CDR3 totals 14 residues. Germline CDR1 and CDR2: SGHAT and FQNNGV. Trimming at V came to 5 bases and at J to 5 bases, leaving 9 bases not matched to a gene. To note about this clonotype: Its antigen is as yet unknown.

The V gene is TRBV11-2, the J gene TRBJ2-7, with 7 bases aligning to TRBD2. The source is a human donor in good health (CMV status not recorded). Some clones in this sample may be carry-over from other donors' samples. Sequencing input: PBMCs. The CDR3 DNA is TGTGCCAGCAGCAACCCACTAGCGTTAGACGAGCAGTACTTC. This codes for CASSNPLALDEQYF. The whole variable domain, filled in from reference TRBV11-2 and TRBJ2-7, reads EAGVAQSPRYKIIEKRQSVAFWCNPISGHATLYWYQQILGQGPKLLIQFQNNGVVDDSQLPKDRFSAERLKGVDSTLKIQPAKLEDSAVYLCASSNPLALDEQYFGPGTRLTVT.